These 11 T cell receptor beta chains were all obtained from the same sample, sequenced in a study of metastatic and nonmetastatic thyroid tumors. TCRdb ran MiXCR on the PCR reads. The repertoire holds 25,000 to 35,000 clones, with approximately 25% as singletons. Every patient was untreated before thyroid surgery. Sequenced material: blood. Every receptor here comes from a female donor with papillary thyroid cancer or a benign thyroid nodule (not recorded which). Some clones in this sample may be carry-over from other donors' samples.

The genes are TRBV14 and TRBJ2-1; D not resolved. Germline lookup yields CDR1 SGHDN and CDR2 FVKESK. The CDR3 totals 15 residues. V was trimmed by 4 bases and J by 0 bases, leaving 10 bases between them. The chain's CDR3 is CASSLWGASYNEQFF. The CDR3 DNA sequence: TGTGCCAGCAGCCTTTGGGGTGCCTCCTACAATGAGCAGTTCTTC. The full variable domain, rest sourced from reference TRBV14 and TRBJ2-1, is EAGVTQFPSHSVIEKGQTVTLRCDPISGHDNLYWYRRVMGKEIKFLLHFVKESKQDESGMPNNRFLAERTGGTYSTLKVQPAELEDSGVYFCASSLWGASYNEQFFGPGTRLTVL.

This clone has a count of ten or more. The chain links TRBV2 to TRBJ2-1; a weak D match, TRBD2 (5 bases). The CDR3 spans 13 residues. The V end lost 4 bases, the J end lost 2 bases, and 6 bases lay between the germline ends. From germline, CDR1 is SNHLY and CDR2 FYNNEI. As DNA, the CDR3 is TGTGCCAGCAGTGCGGGGACCTACAATGAGCAGTTCTTC. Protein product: CASSAGTYNEQFF.

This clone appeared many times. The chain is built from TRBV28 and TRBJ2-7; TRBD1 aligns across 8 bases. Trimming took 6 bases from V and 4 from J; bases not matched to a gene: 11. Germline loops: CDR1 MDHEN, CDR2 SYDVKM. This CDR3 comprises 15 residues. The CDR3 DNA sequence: TGTGCCAGCAGCGGCCGAGGGCAGGGGGCATACGAGCAGTACTTC. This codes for CASSGRGQGAYEQYF.

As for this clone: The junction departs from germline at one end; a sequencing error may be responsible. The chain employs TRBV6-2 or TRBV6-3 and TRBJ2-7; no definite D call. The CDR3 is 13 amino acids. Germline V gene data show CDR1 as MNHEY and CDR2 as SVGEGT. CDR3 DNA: TGTCCCAGCAGAGACCCGGGCTCCTACGAGCAGTACTTC. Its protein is CPSRDPGSYEQYF.

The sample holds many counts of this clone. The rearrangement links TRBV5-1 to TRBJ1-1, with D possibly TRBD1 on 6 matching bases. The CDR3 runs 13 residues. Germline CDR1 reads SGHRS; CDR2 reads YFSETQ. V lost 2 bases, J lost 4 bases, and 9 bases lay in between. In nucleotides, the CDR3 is TGCGCCAGCAGCTTCGGGGGGGCCACTGAAGCTTTCTTT. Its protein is CASSFGGATEAFF.

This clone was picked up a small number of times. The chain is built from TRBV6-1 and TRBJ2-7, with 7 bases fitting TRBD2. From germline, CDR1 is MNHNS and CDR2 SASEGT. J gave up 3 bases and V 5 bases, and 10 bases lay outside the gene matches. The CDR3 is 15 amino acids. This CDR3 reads CASSKRPGLHYEQYF. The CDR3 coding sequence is TGTGCCAGCAGTAAGCGGCCGGGACTACACTACGAGCAGTACTTC.

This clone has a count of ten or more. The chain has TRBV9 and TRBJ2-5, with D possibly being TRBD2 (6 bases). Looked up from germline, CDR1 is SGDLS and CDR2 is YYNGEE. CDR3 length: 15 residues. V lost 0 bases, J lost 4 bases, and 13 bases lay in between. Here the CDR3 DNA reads TGTGCCAGCAGCGTAGTGGGGGGTTCGGGAGAGACCCAGTACTTC. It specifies CASSVVGGSGETQYF.

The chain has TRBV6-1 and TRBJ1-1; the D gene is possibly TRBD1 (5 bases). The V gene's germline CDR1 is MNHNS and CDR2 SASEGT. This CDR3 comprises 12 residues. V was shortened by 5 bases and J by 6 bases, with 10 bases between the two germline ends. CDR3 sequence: CASSRWGSEAFF. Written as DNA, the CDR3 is TGTGCCAGCAGTCGTTGGGGGTCTGAAGCTTTCTTT.

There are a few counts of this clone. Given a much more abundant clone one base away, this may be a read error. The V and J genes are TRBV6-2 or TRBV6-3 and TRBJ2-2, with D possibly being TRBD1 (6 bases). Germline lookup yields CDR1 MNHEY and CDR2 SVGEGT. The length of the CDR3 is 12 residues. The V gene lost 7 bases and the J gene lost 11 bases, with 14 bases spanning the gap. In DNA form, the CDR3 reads TGTGCCAGCACGGACAGCACTGGTGAGCTGTTTTTT. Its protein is CASTDSTGELFF.

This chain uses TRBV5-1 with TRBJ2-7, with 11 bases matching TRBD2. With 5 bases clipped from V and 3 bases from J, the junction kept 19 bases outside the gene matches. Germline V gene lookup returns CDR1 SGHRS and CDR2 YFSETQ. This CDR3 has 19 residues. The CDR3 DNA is TGCGCCAGCAGTCCCTCGCCTACTAGCGGGAGCTCGGGGCTCTACGAGCAGTACTTC. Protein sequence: CASSPSPTSGSSGLYEQYF.

This CDR3 is CASSVAYSYNEQFF. The CDR3 DNA reads as TGTGCCAGCAGCGTAGCATACTCCTACAATGAGCAGTTCTTC. The chain uses TRBV9 and TRBJ2-1; D uncertain. There are 14 residues in the CDR3. Trimming shortened V by 0 bases and J by 0 bases, and 4 bases separated the two germline ends. Germline CDR1 SGDLS, CDR2 YYNGEE.